The table lists the clone carrying this T cell receptor (beta chain) with many counts. The antigen remains undetermined. The sample originates from a study of response to subunit inactivated influenza vaccine. Study findings and constraints: Researchers suggested that each seasonal influenza vaccination recruits few new T cells.

Each CDR3 protein is one row after TCRdb ran MiXCR on the RT-PCR reads. The sample lists roughly 500,000 distinct CDR3 sequences; about 25% were seen once. The CDR3 has 11 amino acids. V lost 1 base and J lost 9, with 4 bases in between. The material was CD4+ T cells sorted from PBMCs, obtained around 5 days after vaccination. J is TRBJ1-5 and V is TRBV12-3 or TRBV12-4; D uncertain. This TCR derives from a middle-aged man who received an inactivated influenza vaccine. The DNA for the CDR3 is TGTGCCAGCAGTTTAGTCGGGCCCCAGCATTTT. Translated, it gives CASSLVGPQHF.